This entry describes one T cell receptor (beta chain). The antigen remains unidentified. CDR1 is MNHEY and CDR2 is SVGAGI in the germline V gene. The V gene lost 6 bases and the J gene lost 2 bases, with 16 bases spanning the gap. This CDR3 has 15 amino acids. The data originate from a study of type 1 regulatory T cells. Overall study: This in vitro CD4 product, T-allo10, is enriched for Tr1 cells and alloantigen-specific.

MiXCR, run by TCRdb on the reads, gives a single entry per CDR3 protein. The sample lists tens of thousands of distinct CDR3 sequences, around 49% occurring once. Study results and caveats: Compared with non-type 1 regulatory T cells, type 1 regulatory T cells showed a more restricted TCR repertoire.

Specimen: cultured non-Tr1 T cells, either the whole culture or a sorted T cell fraction (not recorded which). This sequence originates from a human donor in good health. The chain employs TRBV6-5 and TRBJ1-2; D unresolved. The CDR3 here is CASSSETDLNYGYTF. The CDR3 region has the DNA TGTGCCAGCAGCTCCGAAACGGACCTGAACTATGGCTACACCTTC.